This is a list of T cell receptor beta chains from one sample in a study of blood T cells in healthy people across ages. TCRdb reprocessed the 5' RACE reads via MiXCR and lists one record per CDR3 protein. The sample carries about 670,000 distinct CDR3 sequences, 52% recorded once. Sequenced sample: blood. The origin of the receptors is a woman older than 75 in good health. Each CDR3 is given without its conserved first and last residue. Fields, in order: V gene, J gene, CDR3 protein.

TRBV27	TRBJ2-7	ASRGQGSRTY
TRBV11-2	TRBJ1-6	ASSLVPQSPLH
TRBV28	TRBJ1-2	ASRRTVDGYT
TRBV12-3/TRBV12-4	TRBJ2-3	ASSFRESTDTQY
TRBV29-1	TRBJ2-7	SVVTGYYNEQY
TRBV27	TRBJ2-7	ASSLNLRDKSSYEQY
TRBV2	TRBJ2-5	ASSGKSGQGQETQY
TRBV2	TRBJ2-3	ASNGQVDTQY
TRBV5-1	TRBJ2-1	ASSAFGSTYEQF
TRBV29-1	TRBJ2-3	SVEDGTDTQY
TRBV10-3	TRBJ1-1	AISGDRGTEAF
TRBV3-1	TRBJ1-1	ASSFRGEDTEAF
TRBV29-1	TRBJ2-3	SVEGPTDTQY
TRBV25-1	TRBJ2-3	ASSRHGGPGTDTQY
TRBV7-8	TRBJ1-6	ASSLRDRQGSSPLH
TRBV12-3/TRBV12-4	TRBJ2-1	ASSWGRNGQF
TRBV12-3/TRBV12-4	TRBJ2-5	ASRPLAGGSETQY
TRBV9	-	ASSAGLGETQY
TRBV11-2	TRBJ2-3	ASSSGQFDTQY
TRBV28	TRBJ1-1	ASSLQMNTEAF
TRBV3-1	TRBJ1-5	ASSQASGGVQPQH
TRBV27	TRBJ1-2	ASSPQVIMRGYT
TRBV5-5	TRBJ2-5	ASSLEGKNRDQY
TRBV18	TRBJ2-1	ASSRPDLGRVYDEQF
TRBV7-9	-	ASGEGDYDETQY
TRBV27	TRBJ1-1	ASRQRGNTEAF
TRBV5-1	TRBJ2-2	ASSLAGRGGSGELF
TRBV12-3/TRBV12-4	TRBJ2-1	ASTLSSTVTEQF
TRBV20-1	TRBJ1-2	SQPYRGDYT
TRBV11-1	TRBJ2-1	ASSLRDQSYNEQF
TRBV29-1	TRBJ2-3	SARQSGTDTQY
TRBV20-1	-	SARGDGNYEQY
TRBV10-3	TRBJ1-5	AISEYRNSNQPQH
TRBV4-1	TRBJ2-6	ASSPSLAARTGANVLT
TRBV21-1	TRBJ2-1	ASSPSARGSYNEQF
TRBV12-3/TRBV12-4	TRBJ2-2	ASSRSGSNTGELF
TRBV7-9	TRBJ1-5	ASSLRPQH
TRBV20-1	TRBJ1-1	SVTGAVTEAF
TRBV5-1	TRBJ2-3	ASSLSGEPTDTQY
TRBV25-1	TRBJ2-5	ASSEYSGVETQY
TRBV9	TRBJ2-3	ASSVGGGASDTQY
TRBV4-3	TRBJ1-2	ASSQNLGDPNYGYT
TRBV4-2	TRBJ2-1	ASSPMPVGEGSNEQF
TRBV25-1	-	ASSNRDYPYEQY
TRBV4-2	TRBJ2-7	ASSQGSSTYEQY
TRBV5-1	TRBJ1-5	ASSFEAGPWEPQH
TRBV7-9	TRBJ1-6	ASSPTGTGSSYNSPLH
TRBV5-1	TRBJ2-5	ASSLAVVEETQY
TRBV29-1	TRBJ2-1	SVGYSQTEQF
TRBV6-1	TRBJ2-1	ASLPGGIIGYGSYNEQF
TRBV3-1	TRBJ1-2	ASSPPDSLYGYT
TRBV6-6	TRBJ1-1	ASSYGTAAF